This T cell receptor beta chain was observed in a study of T cells in Graves' hyperthyroidism and ophthalmopathy. Study results and limitations: Among thyroid clonotypes expanded above 0.001, most also appeared in blood.

The CDR3 extends over 14 amino acids. Germline-derived CDR1 and CDR2 are SNHLY and FYNNEI. Trimming removed 7 bases at V and 1 base at J, with 8 bases between. Notes on this clonotype: Its cognate antigen is unknown.

TCR beta CDR3 regions were amplified from RNA transcripts. In the first-round RT-PCR of the TCR CDR3, the HTBI primer set was used. In TCRdb, the multiplex PCR reads were re-called with MiXCR into one record per CDR3 protein. In the table there are 250,000 to 400,000 distinct CDR3 sequences, roughly an eighth of which are singletons. Individuals with ophthalmopathy presented a Clinical Activity Score of at least 3, a NOSPECS grade of at least 4 and a duration under 3 months. Each diagnosis was grounded in clinical symptoms, serum thyroxine and TRAb, thyroid ultrasound, and orbital computed tomography. Out of around 10 ml of fresh peripheral blood came the PBMCs.

The V gene is TRBV2, the J gene TRBJ1-6; D may be TRBD1 (5 bases). The clonotype comes from a woman aged 40 to 55 with Graves' ophthalmopathy. The sequenced sample consisted of blood. CDR3 residues: CASIGVSYNSPLHF. DNA for the CDR3: TGTGCCAGCATAGGGGTATCCTATAATTCACCCCTCCACTTT.